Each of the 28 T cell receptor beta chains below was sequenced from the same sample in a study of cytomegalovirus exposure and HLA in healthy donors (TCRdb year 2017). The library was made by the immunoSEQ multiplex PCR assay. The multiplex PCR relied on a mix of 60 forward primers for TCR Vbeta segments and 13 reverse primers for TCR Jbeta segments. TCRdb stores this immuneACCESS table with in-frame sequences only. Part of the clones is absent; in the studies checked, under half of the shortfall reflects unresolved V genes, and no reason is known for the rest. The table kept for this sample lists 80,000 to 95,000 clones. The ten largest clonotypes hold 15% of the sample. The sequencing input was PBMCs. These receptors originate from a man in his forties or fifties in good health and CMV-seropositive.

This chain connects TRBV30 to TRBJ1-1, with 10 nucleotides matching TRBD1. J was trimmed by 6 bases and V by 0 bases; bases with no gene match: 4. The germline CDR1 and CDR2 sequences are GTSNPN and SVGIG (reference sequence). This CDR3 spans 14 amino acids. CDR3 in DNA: TGTGCCTGGAGTGTAGGGACAGGGGTTGCTGAAGCTTTCTTT. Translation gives CAWSVGTGVAEAFF.

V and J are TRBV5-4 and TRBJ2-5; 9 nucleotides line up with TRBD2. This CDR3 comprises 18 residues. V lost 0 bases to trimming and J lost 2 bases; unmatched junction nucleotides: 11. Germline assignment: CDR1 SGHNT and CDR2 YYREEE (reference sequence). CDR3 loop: CASSLEAARAGGQETQYF. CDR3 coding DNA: TGTGCCAGCAGCTTGGAAGCCGCTCGAGCGGGAGGACAAGAGACCCAGTACTTC.

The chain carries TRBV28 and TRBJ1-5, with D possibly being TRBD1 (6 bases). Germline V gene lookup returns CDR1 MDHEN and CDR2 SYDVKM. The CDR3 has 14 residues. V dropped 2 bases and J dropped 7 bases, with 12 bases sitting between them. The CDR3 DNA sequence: TGTGCCAGCAGTTTAGGGAGGGGGATACAGCCCCAGCATTTT. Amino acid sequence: CASSLGRGIQPQHF.

CDR3 in DNA: TGTGCCAGCAGGCCCGGACTAGCGGAGTACAATGAGCAGTTCTTC. Amino acid sequence: CASRPGLAEYNEQFF. The J gene is TRBJ2-1, the V gene TRBV6-5, with TRBD2 matching over 10 bases. CDR3 length: 15 amino acids. With V trimmed by 6 bases and J by 4 bases, 6 bases remained unmatched. Germline CDR1 reads MNHEY; CDR2 reads SVGAGI.

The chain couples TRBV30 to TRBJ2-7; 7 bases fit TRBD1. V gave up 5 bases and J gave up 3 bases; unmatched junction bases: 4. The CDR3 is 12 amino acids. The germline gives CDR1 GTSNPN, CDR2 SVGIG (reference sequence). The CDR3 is CAWRDSLYEQYF. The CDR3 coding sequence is TGTGCCTGGCGGGACAGCCTCTACGAGCAGTACTTC.

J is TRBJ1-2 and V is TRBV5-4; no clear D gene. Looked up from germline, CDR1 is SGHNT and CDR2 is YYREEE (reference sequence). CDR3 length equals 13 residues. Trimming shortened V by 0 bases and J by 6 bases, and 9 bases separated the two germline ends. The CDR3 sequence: CASSLAGADGYTF. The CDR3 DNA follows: TGTGCCAGCAGCTTGGCGGGTGCTGATGGCTACACCTTC.

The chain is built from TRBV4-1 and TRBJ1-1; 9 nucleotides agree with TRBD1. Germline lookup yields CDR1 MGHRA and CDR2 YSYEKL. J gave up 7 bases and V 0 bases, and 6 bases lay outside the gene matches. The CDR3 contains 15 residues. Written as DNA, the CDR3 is TGCGCCAGCAGCCAAGATAGAGGGACAGGGAGTGAAGCTTTCTTT. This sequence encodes CASSQDRGTGSEAFF.

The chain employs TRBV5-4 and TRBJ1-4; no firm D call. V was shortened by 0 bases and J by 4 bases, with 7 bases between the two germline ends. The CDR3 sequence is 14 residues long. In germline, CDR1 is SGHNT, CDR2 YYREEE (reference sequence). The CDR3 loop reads CASSLGQNNEKLFF. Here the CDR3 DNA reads TGTGCCAGCAGCTTGGGCCAGAATAATGAAAAACTGTTTTTT.

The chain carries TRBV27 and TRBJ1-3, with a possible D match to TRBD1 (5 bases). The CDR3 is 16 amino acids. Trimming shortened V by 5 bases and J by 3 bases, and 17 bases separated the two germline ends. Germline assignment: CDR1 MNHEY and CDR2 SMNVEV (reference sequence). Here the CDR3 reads CASSPLKGEIGNTIYF. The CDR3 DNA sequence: TGTGCCAGCAGTCCCCTCAAAGGGGAAATTGGAAACACCATATATTTT.

The chain's CDR3 is CASSYHNTRYNEQFF. CDR3 coding DNA: TGCGCCAGCAGCTACCACAACACCAGATACAATGAGCAGTTCTTC. This chain connects TRBV5-1 to TRBJ2-1; D is unresolved. This CDR3 has 15 residues. With 3 bases removed from V and 4 bases from J, the gap between germline ends came to 14 bases. Germline loops: CDR1 SGHRS, CDR2 YFSETQ.

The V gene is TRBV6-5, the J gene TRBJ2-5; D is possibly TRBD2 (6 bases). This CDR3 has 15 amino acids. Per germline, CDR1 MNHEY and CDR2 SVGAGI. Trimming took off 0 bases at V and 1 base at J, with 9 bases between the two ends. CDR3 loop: CASSYSGGTQETQYF. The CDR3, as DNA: TGTGCCAGCAGTTACTCGGGGGGTACCCAAGAGACCCAGTACTTC.

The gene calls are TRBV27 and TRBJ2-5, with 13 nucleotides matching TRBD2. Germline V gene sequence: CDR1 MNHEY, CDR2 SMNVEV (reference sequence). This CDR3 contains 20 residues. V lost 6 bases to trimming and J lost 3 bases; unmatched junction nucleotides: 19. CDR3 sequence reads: CASRPRGLAGITLEKETQYF. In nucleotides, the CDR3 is TGTGCCAGCAGACCAAGGGGACTAGCGGGGATTACTTTGGAAAAAGAGACCCAGTACTTC.

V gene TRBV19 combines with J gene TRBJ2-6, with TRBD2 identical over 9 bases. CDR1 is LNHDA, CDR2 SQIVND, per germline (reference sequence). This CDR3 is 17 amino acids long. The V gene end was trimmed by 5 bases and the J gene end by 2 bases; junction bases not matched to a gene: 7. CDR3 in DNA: TGTGCCAGTAGTGGAGTAGCGGGAGTTACTGGGGCCAACGTCCTGACTTTC. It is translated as CASSGVAGVTGANVLTF.

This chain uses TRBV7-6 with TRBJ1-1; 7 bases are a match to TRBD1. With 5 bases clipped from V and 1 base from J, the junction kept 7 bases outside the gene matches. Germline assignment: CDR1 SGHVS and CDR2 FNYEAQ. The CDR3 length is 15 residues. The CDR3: CASSLRTGANTEAFF. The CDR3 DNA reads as TGTGCCAGCAGCCTGAGGACAGGAGCGAACACTGAAGCTTTCTTT.

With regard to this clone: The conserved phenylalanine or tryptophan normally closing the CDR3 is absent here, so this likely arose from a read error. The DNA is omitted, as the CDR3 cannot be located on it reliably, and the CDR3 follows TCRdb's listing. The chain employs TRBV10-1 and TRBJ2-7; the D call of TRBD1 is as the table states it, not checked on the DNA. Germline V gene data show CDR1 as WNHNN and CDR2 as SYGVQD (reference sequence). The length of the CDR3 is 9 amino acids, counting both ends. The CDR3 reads CASIPTASI.

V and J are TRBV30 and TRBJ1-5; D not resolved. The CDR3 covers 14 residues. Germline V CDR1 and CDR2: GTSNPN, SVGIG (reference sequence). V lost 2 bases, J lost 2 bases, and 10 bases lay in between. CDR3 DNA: TGTGCCTGGAGTCTTACCCGGGGCAATCAGCCCCAGCATTTT. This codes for CAWSLTRGNQPQHF.

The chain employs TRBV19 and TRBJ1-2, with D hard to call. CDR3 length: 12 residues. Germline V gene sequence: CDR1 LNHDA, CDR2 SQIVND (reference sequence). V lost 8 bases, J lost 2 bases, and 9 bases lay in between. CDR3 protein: CASQKWNYGYTF. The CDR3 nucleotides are TGTGCCAGTCAGAAATGGAACTATGGCTACACCTTC.

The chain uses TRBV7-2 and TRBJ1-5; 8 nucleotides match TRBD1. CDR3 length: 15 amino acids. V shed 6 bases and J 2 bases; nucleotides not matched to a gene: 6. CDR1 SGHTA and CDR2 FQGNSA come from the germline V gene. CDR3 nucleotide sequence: TGTGCCAGCAGTTCCTCGACAGGGGGCAATCAGCCCCAGCATTTT. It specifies CASSSSTGGNQPQHF.

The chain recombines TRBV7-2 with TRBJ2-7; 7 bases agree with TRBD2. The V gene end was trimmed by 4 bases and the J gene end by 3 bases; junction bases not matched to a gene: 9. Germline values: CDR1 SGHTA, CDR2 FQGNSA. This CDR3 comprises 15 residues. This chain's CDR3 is CASSSSGGTNYEQYF. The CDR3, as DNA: TGTGCCAGCAGCTCCTCTGGGGGGACTAACTACGAGCAGTACTTC.

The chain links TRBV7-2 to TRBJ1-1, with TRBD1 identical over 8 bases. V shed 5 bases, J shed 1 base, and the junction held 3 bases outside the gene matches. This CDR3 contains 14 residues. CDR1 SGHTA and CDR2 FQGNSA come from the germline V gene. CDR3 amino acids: CASSEQGENTEAFF. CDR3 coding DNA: TGTGCCAGCAGCGAACAGGGGGAGAACACTGAAGCTTTCTTT. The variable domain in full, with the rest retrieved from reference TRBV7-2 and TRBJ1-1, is GAGVSQSPSNKVTEKGKDVELRCDPISGHTALYWYRQSLGQGLEFLIYFQGNSAPDKSGLPSDRFSAERTGGSVSTLTIQRTQQEDSAVYLCASSEQGENTEAFFGQGTRLTVV.

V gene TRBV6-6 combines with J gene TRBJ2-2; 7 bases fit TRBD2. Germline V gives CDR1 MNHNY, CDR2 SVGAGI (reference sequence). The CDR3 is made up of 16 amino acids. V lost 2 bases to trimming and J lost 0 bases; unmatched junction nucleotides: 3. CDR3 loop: CASSYVAGANTGELFF. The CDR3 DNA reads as TGTGCCAGCAGTTACGTTGCGGGGGCGAACACCGGGGAGCTGTTTTTT.

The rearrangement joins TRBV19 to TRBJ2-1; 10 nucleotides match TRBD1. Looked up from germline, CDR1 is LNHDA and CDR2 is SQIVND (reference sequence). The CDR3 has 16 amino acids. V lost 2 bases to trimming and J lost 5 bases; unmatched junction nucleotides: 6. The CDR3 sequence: CASSIWGQGPNNEQFF. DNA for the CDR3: TGTGCCAGTAGTATATGGGGACAGGGGCCTAACAATGAGCAGTTCTTC.

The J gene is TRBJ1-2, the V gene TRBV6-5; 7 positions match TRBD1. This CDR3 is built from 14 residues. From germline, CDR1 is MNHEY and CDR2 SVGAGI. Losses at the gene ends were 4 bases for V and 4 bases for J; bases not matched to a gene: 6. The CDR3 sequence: CASSSTGQGYGYTF. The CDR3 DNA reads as TGTGCCAGCAGTTCGACAGGGCAAGGCTATGGCTACACCTTC.

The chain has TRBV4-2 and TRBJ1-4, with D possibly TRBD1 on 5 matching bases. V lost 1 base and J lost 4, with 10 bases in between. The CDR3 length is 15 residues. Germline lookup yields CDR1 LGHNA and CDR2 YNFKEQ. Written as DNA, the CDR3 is TGTGCCAGCAGCCAAGGGACGGGGGGTAATGAAAAACTGTTTTTT. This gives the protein CASSQGTGGNEKLFF.

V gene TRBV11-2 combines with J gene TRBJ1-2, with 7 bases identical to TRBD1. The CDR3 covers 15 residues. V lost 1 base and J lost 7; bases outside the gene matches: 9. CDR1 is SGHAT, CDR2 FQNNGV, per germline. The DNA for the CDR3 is TGTGCCAGCAGCTTAGGGCGACAGGGAAAAGGTGGCTACACCTTC. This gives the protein CASSLGRQGKGGYTF.

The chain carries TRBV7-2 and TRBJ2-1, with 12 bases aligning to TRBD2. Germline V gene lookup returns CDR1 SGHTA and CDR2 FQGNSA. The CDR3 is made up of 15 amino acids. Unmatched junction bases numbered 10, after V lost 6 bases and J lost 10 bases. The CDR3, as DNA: TGTGCCAGCAGTTCTTGGACTAGCGGGATCCGCGAGCAGTTCTTC. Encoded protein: CASSSWTSGIREQFF.

Written as DNA, the CDR3 is TGTGCCAGCAGCACCGGGACAGGAACCAATACGCAGTATTTT. Its protein is CASSTGTGTNTQYF. V is TRBV7-9 and J is TRBJ2-3, with 8 bases identical to TRBD1. This CDR3 is built from 14 residues. The germline V gene encodes CDR1 SEHNR and CDR2 FQNEAQ (reference sequence). After removal of 5 bases from V and 7 bases from J, the junction contained 8 bases not matched to a gene.

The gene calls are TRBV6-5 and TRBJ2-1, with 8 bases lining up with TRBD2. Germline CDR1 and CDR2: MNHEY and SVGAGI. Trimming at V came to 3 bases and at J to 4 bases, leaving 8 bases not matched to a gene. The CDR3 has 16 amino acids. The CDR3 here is CASSYSERGFYNEQFF. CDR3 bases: TGTGCCAGCAGTTATTCTGAGCGGGGGTTTTACAATGAGCAGTTCTTC.